This TCR beta chain was identified during a study of neurological immune-mediated disorders. The study's findings and limits: While HTLV-1-associated myelopathy showed the greatest TCR clonal expansion, multiple sclerosis showed the least, falling below healthy controls.

This clonotype was seen at least ten times. The antigen remains unidentified. This CDR3 region has 18 residues. V lost 3 bases to trimming and J lost 5 bases; unmatched junction nucleotides: 11. The method for making cDNA was 5'RACE, and it used 10-nucleotide random UMIs. TCRdb processed the 5' RACE reads anew with MiXCR; each CDR3 protein has one entry. The data contain 30,000 to 40,000 distinct CDR3 sequences, 3% to 4% of them singletons. The sample consisted of PBMCs. This sequence joins TRBV12-3 or TRBV12-4 and TRBJ2-1; 12 bases are shared with TRBD2. The TCR sequence derives from a man aged 25 to 40 with multiple sclerosis. The CDR3 is CASSFFPTRLAGDNEQFF. The CDR3 region has the DNA TGTGCCAGCAGTTTTTTCCCTACCCGACTAGCGGGGGACAATGAGCAGTTCTTC.